This TCR beta chain was identified during a study of blood T cell repertoires in COVID-19 (dated by TCRdb to 2020 to 2022). Turning to the overall study: Samples covering the acute and convalescent phases of COVID-19 were provided by collaborators in the United States, Italy and Spain. The prospective study material was composed of cDNA or gDNA derived from T cells, B-cell-depleted T cells, or PBMCs. The dataset comprised deeply sampled blood TCRbeta repertoires from subjects exposed to, actively infected with, or recovered from COVID-19. The repertoires were made available in a free public database intended to serve as a resource for research on the immune response to SARS-CoV-2. The samples were drawn from two sources: the first 160 participants of the ongoing ImmuneRACE study, and fewer than 1,500 subjects contributed by 6 global collaborators. The sample metadata nearly always contained a de-identified subject ID, COVID-19 status, age in years and sex. HLA class I and class II types, where available, came from metadata supplied by the sample provider rather than from assay-based typing.

Paper-wide results and their limitations: The amount of clinical and demographic metadata varied by source and participant and was provided uncurated.

TCRbeta CDR3 regions were amplified from genomic DNA by means of the immunoSEQ Assay, a bias-controlled multiplex PCR. The original methods were these. The number of nucleated cells in each sample was estimated by amplification of reference gene primers within the assay. To quantify the absolute abundance of each unique TCRbeta CDR3 rearrangement, sequence reads were collapsed and filtered. Productive Simpson clonality was computed per sample as the square root of Simpson's diversity index over productive rearrangements. The table comes from immuneACCESS by way of TCRdb, which keeps in-frame sequences with V and J called. Part of the clones is missing from these tables; in studies checked, under half for an unresolved V gene and the rest for unknown reasons. V, J and clone size are those of that table, while D and trimming were read from the DNA. The sample records approximately 380,000 clones, approximately 90% of which are singletons. The ten biggest clones cover about 0.9% of the sample.

Including the terminal cysteine and phenylalanine, the CDR3 comprises 15 residues. CDR3 DNA is the only sequence kept; it has 45 bases, read in frame from the first base. CDR1 LGHDT and CDR2 YNNKEL are derived from the germline V gene (reference sequence). V loses 2 bases at its end and J loses 0 bases; junction bases beyond the gene matches: 3. In the prospective study, participants were roughly 18 to 89 years old, resided in fewer than 25 geographic areas of the United States, and were enrolled through a virtual design. In the prospective study, participants were assigned to cohorts based on the clinical history participants reported in a screening survey and a study questionnaire. A participant counted as exposed if, within 2 weeks of entering the study, that participant had been in contact with someone who had a PCR-confirmed or clinician-diagnosed COVID-19 case. Mobile phlebotomists in the prospective study collected whole blood, serum and a nasopharyngeal or oropharyngeal swab from every participant. Participants in the prospective study had the option to provide additional blood draws and questionnaires over a 2-month period. Prospective study blood samples were shipped either frozen or at room temperature before DNA extraction.

Worth noting for this clone: Its specific antigen is unknown. Base-call qualities are not available, and no considerably larger clone is one nucleotide away.

The sequence came from a woman between 35 and 50 years old who had been exposed to COVID-19. Sequenced sample: PBMCs or T cells enriched from blood (not recorded which). The V and J segments used are TRBV3-1 (or the pseudogene TRBV3-2) and TRBJ1-2, and TRBD1 aligns with 7 junction nucleotides. The CDR3 protein is CASSQRGRSNYGYTF. The DNA sequence reads TGTGCCAGCAGCCAAAGGGGGCGATCTAACTATGGCTACACCTTC.